This T cell receptor beta chain originates from a study of blood T cell repertoires in COVID-19 (dated by TCRdb to 2019 to 2021). The study in broad terms: Collaborator samples came from the United States, Italy and Spain and covered acute and convalescent phases of COVID-19. The sample metadata nearly always contained a de-identified subject ID, COVID-19 status, age in years and sex. The material from the prospective study consisted of cDNA or gDNA derived from T cells, B-cell-depleted T cells, or PBMCs. HLA class I and class II types, where available, came from metadata supplied by the sample provider rather than from assay-based typing. The samples were drawn from two sources: the first 160 participants of the ongoing ImmuneRACE study, and 1,200 or so subjects contributed by 6 global collaborators. Subjects who had been exposed to COVID-19, were actively infected with it, or had recovered from it provided the deeply sampled blood TCRbeta repertoires that made up the dataset. The repertoires were released in a freely available public database meant as a resource for research on the immune response to SARS-CoV-2. Study-wide findings and limitations: How much clinical and demographic metadata was included differed by source and by participant, and the metadata was provided uncurated.

The cysteine opens and the phenylalanine closes a CDR3 of 14 amino acids. The sequence is cut down to CDR3 DNA, 42 bases in frame from base 1. Trimming takes 3 bases off V and 10 bases off J; junction bases not matched to a gene: 7. As encoded in the germline V gene (reference sequence), CDR1 is LGHDT while CDR2 is YNNKEL. Collaborating institutions collected whole blood in K2EDTA tubes following their own protocols. For TCRbeta analysis, collaborators shipped samples as frozen whole blood, isolated PBMCs, or DNA extracted from either of those sample types. The immunoSEQ Assay, a bias-controlled multiplex PCR, was used to amplify TCRbeta CDR3 regions from genomic DNA. As for the original processing: The number of nucleated cells in each sample was estimated by amplification of reference gene primers within the assay. To quantify the absolute abundance of each unique TCRbeta CDR3 rearrangement, sequence reads were collapsed and filtered. Productive Simpson clonality was computed per sample as the square root of Simpson's diversity index over productive rearrangements. Entries here come from immuneACCESS through TCRdb and include only in-frame sequences with V and J called. Some clones fail to appear in such tables; in the studies checked, an unresolved V gene covers under half of the shortfall, and the cause of the remainder is unknown. V and J calls plus clone size are reproduced from that table; the DNA served to infer D and trimming. Across this sample there are about 160,000 clones, with around 80% seen only once. The biggest ten clones account for roughly 20% of the sample.

As regards this clone: Its antigen is not yet known. No clone much larger than this one lies a single base away; base qualities are absent.

The sample was peripheral blood. The clonotype comes from an elderly woman with acute or convalescent COVID-19. The V gene is TRBV3-1 (or the pseudogene TRBV3-2) and the J gene is TRBJ1-5; 9 central bases correspond to TRBD1. The nucleotide sequence reads as follows: TGTGCCAGCAGCCATCGGACAGGGGAAACTCCCCAGCATTTT. Its protein reads: CASSHRTGETPQHF.